This T cell receptor beta chain was documented in a study of T cells in Graves' hyperthyroidism and ophthalmopathy. Overall study context: Peripheral blood draws took place at initial diagnosis, ahead of any treatment.

Amplified regions were TCR beta CDR3 sequences from RNA transcripts. In the first-round RT-PCR of the TCR CDR3, the HTBI primer set was used. TCRdb called the multiplex PCR reads again in MiXCR, with one record for every CDR3 protein. The table lists 500,000 to 600,000 distinct CDR3 sequences, approximately 20% of them singletons. Trimming removed 6 bases at V and 0 bases at J, with 12 bases between. CDR3 size: 16 residues. This clonotype has a count of ten or more. Sequenced sample: blood. This TCR was sampled from a man in his forties with Graves' ophthalmopathy. The J gene is TRBJ1-6, the V gene TRBV12-3 or TRBV12-4; a weak D match, TRBD1 (6 bases). The CDR3 DNA reads TGTGCCAGCAGCATCAGGGGTGGCTCCTATAATTCACCCCTCCACTTT. This encodes CASSIRGGSYNSPLHF.